This T cell receptor beta chain emerged from a study of T cells after yellow fever vaccination. Study results and limitations: Detected again after the booster were most primary-vaccination clones, at nearly 97% CD4 and about 89% CD8. Researchers cautioned that FACS-sorted repertoires could harbor abundant clonotypes contaminating from the bulk population.

The CDR3 consists of 16 residues. Germline values: CDR1 MNHEY, CDR2 SVGAGI. V was shortened by 4 bases and J by 0 bases, with 10 bases between the two germline ends. UMIs and a universal primer site were added when TCR cDNA was made by 5'RACE template switching. TCRdb reprocessed the 5' RACE reads with MiXCR, giving one entry per CDR3 protein. The sample includes about 52,000 distinct CDR3 sequences, approximately 6.6% seen only once; the top ten take around 24%. The material sequenced was CD8+ T cells not binding an NS4B(214-222) dextramer, sorted from PBMCs, taken 35 to 50 days after the first yellow fever vaccination. This clonotype was obtained from a man aged 18 to 30 who received the YFV17D yellow fever vaccine. The chain couples TRBV6-5 to TRBJ1-6, with D perhaps matching TRBD1 (6 bases). CDR3 nucleotide sequence: TGTGCCAGCAGTTCGACAGGCAGCTCCTATAATTCACCCCTCCACTTT. The encoded protein is CASSSTGSSYNSPLHF.